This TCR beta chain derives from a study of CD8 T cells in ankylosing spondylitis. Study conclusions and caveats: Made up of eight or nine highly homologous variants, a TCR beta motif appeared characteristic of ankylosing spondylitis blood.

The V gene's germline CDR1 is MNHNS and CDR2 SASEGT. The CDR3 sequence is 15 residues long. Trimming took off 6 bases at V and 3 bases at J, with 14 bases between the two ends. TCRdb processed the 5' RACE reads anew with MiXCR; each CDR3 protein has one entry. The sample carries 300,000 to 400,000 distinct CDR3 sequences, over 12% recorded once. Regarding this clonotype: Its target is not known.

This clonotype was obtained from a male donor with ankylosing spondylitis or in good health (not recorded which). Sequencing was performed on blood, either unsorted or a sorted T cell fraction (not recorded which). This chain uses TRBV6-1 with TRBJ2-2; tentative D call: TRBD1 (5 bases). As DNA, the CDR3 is TGTGCCAGCAGGGCCCAGGGTGGGGACACCGGGGAGCTGTTTTTT. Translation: CASRAQGGDTGELFF.